The entry that follows covers one T cell receptor (beta chain) sequence. Donors likely had unrecorded immune exposures despite being nominally healthy when sampled. The sample comes from a study of cytomegalovirus exposure and HLA in healthy donors. The CDR3 contains 13 residues. V was cut by 5 bases and J by 7 bases, with 14 bases left in between. The germline V gene has CDR1 SGHVS and CDR2 FNYEAQ. Vbeta (60) and Jbeta (13) primers were used in the PCR. The data were produced by immunoSEQ multiplex PCR, yet TCRdb's version contains in-frame clones alone and is incomplete. The table has around 160,000 clones, over 70% seen once.

The chain joins TRBV7-6 to TRBJ1-1; D remains unclear. What was sequenced was PBMCs. The TCR comes from a woman between 40 and 55 years old in good health and CMV-seropositive. The CDR3 spells CASSLFLGSEAFF. In DNA form, the CDR3 reads TGTGCCAGCAGCCTATTCCTTGGGAGTGAAGCTTTCTTT.